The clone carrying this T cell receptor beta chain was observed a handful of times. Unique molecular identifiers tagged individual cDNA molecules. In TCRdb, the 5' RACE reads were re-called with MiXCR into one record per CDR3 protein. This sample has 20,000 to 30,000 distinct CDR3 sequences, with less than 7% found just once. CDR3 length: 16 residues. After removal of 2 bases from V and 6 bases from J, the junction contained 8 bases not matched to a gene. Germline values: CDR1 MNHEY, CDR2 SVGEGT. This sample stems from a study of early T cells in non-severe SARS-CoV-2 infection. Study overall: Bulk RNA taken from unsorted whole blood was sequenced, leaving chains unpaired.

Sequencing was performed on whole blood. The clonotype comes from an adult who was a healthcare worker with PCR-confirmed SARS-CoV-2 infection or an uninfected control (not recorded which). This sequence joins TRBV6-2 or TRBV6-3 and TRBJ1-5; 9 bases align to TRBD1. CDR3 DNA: TGTGCCAGCAGTTACGGGCGGGACAGGGTCTCTCAGCCCCAGCATTTT. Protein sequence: CASSYGRDRVSQPQHF.